This TCR beta chain was retrieved from a study of patients and donors after allogeneic stem cell transplantation (dated by TCRdb to the early 2020s). The junction shows trimming of 4 bases on V and 0 bases on J, plus 19 bases between the germline ends. The cysteine opens and the phenylalanine closes a CDR3 of 17 amino acids. Only the CDR3 DNA is retained, 51 bases long and in frame from the first base. CDR1 and CDR2, per the germline V gene, are SGHRS and YFSETQ. In this sample, this clonotype turned up a few times. It has no known antigen specificity. No much larger clone is present one base from it, and per-base qualities are unavailable. The library was prepared using RT-PCR. Reads for this sample came from a NextSeq 550. TCRdb passed the public sequencing reads through fastp at Q25 and MiXCR, retaining productive beta sequences. A single entry per CDR3 protein holds the most common genes and DNA from its merged rows. The sample profile shows 900,000 to 1,000,000 distinct CDR3 sequences; roughly 18% of them were found once. 5% to 6.5% of the sample is held by the ten biggest clonotypes.

The specimen sequenced was blood, either unsorted or a sorted T cell fraction (not recorded which). The V gene is TRBV5-1 and the J gene is TRBJ1-1, with the D gene call left open. This receptor was taken from a human donor who was either an allogeneic HSCT recipient or a stem cell or donor lymphocyte infusion donor (not recorded which). It is not recorded whose cells these are; they may come from a transplant donor. The CDR3 reads CASSHGVVRPMNTEAFF. The nucleotide sequence is TGCGCCAGCAGCCACGGTGTGGTCAGGCCCATGAACACTGAAGCTTTCTTT. The CDR3 plus the reference TRBV5-1 and TRBJ1-1 genes for the other parts give the full variable domain: KAGVTQTPRYLIKTRGQQVTLSCSPISGHRSVSWYQQTPGQGLQFLFEYFSETQRNKGNFPGRFSGRQFSNSRSEMNVSTLELGDSALYLCASSHGVVRPMNTEAFFGQGTRLTVV.